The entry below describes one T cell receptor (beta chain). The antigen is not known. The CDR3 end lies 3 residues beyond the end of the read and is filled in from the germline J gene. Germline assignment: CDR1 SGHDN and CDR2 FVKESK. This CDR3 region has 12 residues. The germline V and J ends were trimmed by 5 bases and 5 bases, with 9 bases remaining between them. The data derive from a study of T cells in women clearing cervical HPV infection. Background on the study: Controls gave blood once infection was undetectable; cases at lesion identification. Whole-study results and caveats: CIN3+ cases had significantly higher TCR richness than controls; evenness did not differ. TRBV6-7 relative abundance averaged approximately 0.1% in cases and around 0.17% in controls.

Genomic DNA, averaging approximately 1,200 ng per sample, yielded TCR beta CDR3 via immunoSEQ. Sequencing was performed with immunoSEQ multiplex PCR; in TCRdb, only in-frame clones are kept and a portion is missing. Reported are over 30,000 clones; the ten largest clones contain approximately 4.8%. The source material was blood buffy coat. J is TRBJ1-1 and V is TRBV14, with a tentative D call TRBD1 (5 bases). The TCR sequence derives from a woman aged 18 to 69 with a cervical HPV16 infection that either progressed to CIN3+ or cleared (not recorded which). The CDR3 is CASSWGETEAFF. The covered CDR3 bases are TGTGCCAGCAGCTGGGGGGAAACTGAA.